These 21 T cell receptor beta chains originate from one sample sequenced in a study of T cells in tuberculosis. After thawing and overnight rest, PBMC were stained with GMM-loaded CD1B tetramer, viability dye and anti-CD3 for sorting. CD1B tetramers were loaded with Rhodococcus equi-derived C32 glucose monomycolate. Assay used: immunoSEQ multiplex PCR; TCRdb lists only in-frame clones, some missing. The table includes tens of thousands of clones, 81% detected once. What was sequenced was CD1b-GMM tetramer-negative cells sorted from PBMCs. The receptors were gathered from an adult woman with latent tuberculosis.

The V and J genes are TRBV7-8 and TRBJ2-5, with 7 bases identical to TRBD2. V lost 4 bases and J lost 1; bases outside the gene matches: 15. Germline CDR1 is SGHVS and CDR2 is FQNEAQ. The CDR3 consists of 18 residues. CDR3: CASSSRRGERGGQETQYF. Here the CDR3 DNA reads TGTGCCAGCAGCTCCAGACGGGGGGAAAGGGGCGGCCAAGAGACCCAGTACTTC. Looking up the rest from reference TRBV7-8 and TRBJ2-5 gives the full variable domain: GAGVSQSPRYKVAKRGQDVALRCDPISGHVSLFWYQQALGQGPEFLTYFQNEAQLDKSGLPSDRFFAERPEGSVSTLKIQRTQQEDSAVYLCASSSRRGERGGQETQYFGPGTRLLVL.

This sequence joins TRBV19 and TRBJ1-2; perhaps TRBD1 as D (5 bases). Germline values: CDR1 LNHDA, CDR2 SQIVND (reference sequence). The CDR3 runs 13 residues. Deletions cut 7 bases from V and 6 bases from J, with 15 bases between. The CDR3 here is CASTPGAVHGYTF. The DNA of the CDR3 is TGTGCCAGTACCCCTGGGGCAGTCCATGGCTACACCTTC.

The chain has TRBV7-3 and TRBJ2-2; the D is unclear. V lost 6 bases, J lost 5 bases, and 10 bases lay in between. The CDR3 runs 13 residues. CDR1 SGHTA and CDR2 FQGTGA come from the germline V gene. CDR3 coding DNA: TGTGCCAGCAGTCCTCAGGTTACCGGGGAGCTGTTTTTT. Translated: CASSPQVTGELFF.

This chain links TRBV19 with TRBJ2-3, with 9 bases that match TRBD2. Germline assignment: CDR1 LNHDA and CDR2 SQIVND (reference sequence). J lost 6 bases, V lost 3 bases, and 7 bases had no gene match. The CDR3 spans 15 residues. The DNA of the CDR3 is TGTGCCAGTAGTATCCCTAGCGGGGCAGACGATACGCAGTATTTT. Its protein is CASSIPSGADDTQYF.

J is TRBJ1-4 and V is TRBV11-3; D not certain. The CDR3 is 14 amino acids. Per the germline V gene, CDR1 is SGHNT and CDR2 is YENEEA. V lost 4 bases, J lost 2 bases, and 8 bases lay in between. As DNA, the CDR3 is TGTGCCAGCAGCTATAGTTCTACTAATGAAAAACTGTTTTTT. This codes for CASSYSSTNEKLFF. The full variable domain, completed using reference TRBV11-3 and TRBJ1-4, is EAGVVQSPRYKIIEKKQPVAFWCNPISGHNTLYWYLQNLGQGPELLIRYENEEAVDDSQLPKDRFSAERLKGVDSTLKIQPAELGDSAVYLCASSYSSTNEKLFFGSGTQLSVL.

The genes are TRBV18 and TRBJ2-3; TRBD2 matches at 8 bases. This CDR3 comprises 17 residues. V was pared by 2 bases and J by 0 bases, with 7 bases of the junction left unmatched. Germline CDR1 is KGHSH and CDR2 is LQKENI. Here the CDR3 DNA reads TGTGCCAGCTCACCAGCAGTAGCGGGGACAAGCACAGATACGCAGTATTTT. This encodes CASSPAVAGTSTDTQYF.

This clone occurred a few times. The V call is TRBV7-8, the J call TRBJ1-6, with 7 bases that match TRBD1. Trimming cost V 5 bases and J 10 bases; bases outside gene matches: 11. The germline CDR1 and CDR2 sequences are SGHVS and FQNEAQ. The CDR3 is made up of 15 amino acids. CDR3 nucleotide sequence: TGTGCCAGCAGCCAGGGGACAGCCTCCCGGTCACCCCTCCACTTT. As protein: CASSQGTASRSPLHF.

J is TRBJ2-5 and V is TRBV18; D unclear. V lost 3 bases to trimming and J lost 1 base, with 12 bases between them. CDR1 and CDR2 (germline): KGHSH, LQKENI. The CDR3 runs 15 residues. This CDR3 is CASSPNSRGQETQYF. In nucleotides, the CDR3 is TGTGCCAGCTCACCTAACTCCCGTGGCCAAGAGACCCAGTACTTC.

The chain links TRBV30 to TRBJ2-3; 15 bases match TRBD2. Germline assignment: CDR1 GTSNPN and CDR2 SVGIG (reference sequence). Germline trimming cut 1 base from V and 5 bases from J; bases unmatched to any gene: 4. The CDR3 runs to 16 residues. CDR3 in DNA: TGTGCCTGGAGTGAAGGACTAGCGGGGGGGGGAGATACGCAGTATTTT. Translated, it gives CAWSEGLAGGGDTQYF.

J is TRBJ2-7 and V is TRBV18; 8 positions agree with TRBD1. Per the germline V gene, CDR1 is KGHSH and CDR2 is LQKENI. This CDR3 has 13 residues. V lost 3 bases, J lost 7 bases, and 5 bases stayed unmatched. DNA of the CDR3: TGTGCCAGCTCACCGGACAGGGCCTGGGAGCAGTACTTC. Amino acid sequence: CASSPDRAWEQYF.

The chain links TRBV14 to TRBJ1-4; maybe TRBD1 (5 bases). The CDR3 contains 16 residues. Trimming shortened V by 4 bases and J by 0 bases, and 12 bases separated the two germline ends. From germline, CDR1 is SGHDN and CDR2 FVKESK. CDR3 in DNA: TGTGCCAGCAGCCTAAGGGGCCCCACAACTAATGAAAAACTGTTTTTT. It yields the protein CASSLRGPTTNEKLFF.

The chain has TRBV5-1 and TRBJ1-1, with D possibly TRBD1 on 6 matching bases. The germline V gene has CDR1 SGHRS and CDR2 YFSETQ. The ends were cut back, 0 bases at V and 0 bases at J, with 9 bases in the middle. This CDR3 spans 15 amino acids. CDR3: CASSLGQELNTEAFF. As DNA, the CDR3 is TGCGCCAGCAGCTTGGGACAGGAATTGAACACTGAAGCTTTCTTT.

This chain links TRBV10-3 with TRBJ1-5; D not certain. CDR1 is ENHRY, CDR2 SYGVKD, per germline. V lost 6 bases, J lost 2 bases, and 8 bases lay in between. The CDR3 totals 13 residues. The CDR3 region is CAIRDGGNQPQHF. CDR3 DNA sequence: TGTGCCATCAGGGACGGGGGCAATCAGCCCCAGCATTTT.

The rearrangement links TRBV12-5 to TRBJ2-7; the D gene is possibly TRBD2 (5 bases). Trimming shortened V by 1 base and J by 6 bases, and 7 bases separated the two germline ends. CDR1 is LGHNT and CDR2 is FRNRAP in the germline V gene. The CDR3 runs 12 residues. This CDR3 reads CASGLAAGEQYF. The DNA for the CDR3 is TGTGCTAGTGGTTTGGCCGCGGGCGAGCAGTACTTC.

The CDR3 region is CASSLYREGYTF. In DNA form, the CDR3 reads TGTGCCAGCAGTCTGTACAGGGAAGGCTACACCTTC. The V and J genes are TRBV6-6 and TRBJ1-2, with D possibly matching TRBD1 (6 bases). The CDR3 loop spans 12 amino acids. Germline V gives CDR1 MNHNY, CDR2 SVGAGI (reference sequence). V lost 5 bases to trimming and J lost 8 bases, with 12 bases between them.

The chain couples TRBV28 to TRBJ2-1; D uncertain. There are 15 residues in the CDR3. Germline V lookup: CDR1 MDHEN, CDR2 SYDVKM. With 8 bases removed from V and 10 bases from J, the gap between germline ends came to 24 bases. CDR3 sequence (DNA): TGTGCCAGCGGGTTCTCGGTAGCTTCTCCCTGGGAGCAGTTCTTC. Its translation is CASGFSVASPWEQFF. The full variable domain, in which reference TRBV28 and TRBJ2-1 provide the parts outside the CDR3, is DVKVTQSSRYLVKRTGEKVFLECVQDMDHENMFWYRQDPGLGLRLIYFSYDVKMKEKGDIPEGYSVSREKKERFSLILESASTNQTSMYLCASGFSVASPWEQFFGPGTRLTVL.

CDR3: CASTSLQALAKNIQYF. CDR3 nucleotides: TGTGCCAGCACGTCGTTACAGGCTCTAGCCAAAAACATTCAGTACTTC. The chain uses TRBV27 and TRBJ2-4, with D tentatively TRBD1 (5 bases). The germline gives CDR1 MNHEY, CDR2 SMNVEV (reference sequence). Trimming removed 7 bases at V and 0 bases at J, with 16 bases between. The CDR3 is made up of 16 amino acids.

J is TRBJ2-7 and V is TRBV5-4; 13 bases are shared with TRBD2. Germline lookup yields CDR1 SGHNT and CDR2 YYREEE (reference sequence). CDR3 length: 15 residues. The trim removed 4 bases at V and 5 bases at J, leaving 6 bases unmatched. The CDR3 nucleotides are TGTGCCAGCAGCGCCGGACTAGCGGGAGTGGACGAGCAGTACTTC. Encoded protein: CASSAGLAGVDEQYF.

The CDR3 bases are TGTGCCAGCAGCGAGTATGGCTACACCTTC. Translation: CASSEYGYTF. The chain links TRBV5-8 to TRBJ1-2; D unresolved. The length of the CDR3 is 10 residues. The ends were cut back, 4 bases at V and 5 bases at J, with 3 bases in the middle. Germline V gives CDR1 SGHTS, CDR2 YDEGEE.

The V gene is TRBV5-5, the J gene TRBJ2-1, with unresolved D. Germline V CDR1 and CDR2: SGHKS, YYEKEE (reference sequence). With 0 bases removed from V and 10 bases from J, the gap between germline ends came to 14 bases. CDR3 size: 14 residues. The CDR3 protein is CASSLAQAPLEQFF. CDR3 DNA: TGTGCCAGCAGCTTGGCCCAAGCTCCCCTGGAGCAGTTCTTC.

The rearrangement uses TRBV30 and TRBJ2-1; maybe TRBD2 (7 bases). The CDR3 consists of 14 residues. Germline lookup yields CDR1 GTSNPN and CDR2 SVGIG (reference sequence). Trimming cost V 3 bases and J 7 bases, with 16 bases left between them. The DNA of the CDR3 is TGTGCCTGGAGAGGGCCGCGGGGGACAAATGAGCAGTTCTTC. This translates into CAWRGPRGTNEQFF.